These T cell receptor beta chains were read from a single sample in a study of cytomegalovirus exposure and HLA in healthy donors. Only in-frame clones appear in the TCRdb table, and some are missing; sequencing was by immunoSEQ multiplex PCR. The sample has roughly 30,000 clones; the top ten hold 4.5% to 5.5%. The sample consisted of PBMCs. These receptors came from a female donor in good health and CMV-seronegative. The CDR3 runs from the conserved cysteine through the conserved F or W. A D gene is named only where the DNA matches it firmly.

CASKKGGKLFF TGCGCCAGCAAAAAAGGGGGAAAACTGTTTTTT 11 NA TRBJ1-4 TRBV10-2
CASSIQLGQGRAEAFF TGTGCCAGTAGTATTCAATTGGGACAGGGGCGGGCTGAAGCTTTCTTT 16 TRBD1 TRBJ1-1 TRBV19
CASSSPGGSGSQPQHF TGTGCCAGCAGTTCCCCGGGGGGGAGCGGGAGTCAGCCCCAGCATTTT 16 NA TRBJ1-5 TRBV27
CASSLTAGQTEAFF TGTGCCAGCAGCTTAACGGCGGGCCAGACTGAAGCTTTCTTT 14 NA TRBJ1-1 TRBV7-3
CASSPLIDTQYF TGTGCCAGCAGCCCCCTAATAGATACGCAGTATTTT 12 NA TRBJ2-3 TRBV7-2
CASSSNDRGRGKQYF TGTGCCAGTAGTTCCAACGACAGGGGGCGTGGGAAGCAGTACTTC 15 TRBD1 TRBJ2-7 TRBV19
CASSEEVYSGNTIYF TGTGCCAGCAGTGAGGAAGTTTACTCTGGAAACACCATATATTTT 15 NA TRBJ1-3 TRBV9
CASSQLIPGTGGKLFF TGCGCCAGCAGCCAACTAATTCCCGGGACGGGAGGAAAACTGTTTTTT 16 NA TRBJ1-4 TRBV4-3
CATSRVTGLTEAFF TGTGCCACCAGCAGAGTCACAGGGCTCACTGAAGCTTTCTTT 14 NA TRBJ1-1 TRBV15
CASKPSGPSYEQYF TGCGCCAGCAAACCTAGCGGTCCCTCCTACGAGCAGTACTTC 14 TRBD2 TRBJ2-7 TRBV23-1
CASSSQGKFGEQYF TGTGCCAGCAGTTCACAGGGGAAATTCGGCGAGCAGTACTTC 14 TRBD1 TRBJ2-7 TRBV28
CASSLKGQNGRYF TGTGCCAGCAGCTTAAAGGGACAGAACGGTCGGTACTTC 13 TRBD1 TRBJ2-4 TRBV7-9
CASSQRSLPTVYEQYF TGCGCCAGCAGCCAACGCAGCCTCCCGACAGTTTACGAGCAGTACTTC 16 NA TRBJ2-7 TRBV4-1
CASSFGGQLREAFF TGTGCCAGCAGTTTTGGAGGGCAGTTGAGAGAAGCTTTCTTT 14 NA TRBJ1-1 TRBV28
CASSPGNRADTQYF TGTGCCAGCAGCCCGGGAAACCGGGCAGATACGCAGTATTTT 14 NA TRBJ2-3 TRBV2
CASSSSVNTEAFF TGCGCCAGCAGCTCCAGCGTGAACACTGAAGCTTTCTTT 13 NA TRBJ1-1 TRBV5-1
CASLTLSGGSYEQYF TGTGCCAGCCTCACCCTATCGGGGGGCTCCTACGAGCAGTACTTC 15 TRBD2 TRBJ2-7 TRBV28
CASSHTPGTGGYEQYF TGTGCCAGCAGCCATACTCCCGGGACAGGGGGCTACGAGCAGTACTTC 16 TRBD1 TRBJ2-7 TRBV7-6
CASSSYRGPNGYTF TGTGCCAGCAGCTCCTACAGGGGCCCCAATGGCTACACCTTC 14 TRBD1 TRBJ1-2 TRBV7-9
CATSSRLGSYNSPLHF TGTGCCACCAGCAGTAGACTGGGCTCCTATAATTCACCCCTCCACTTT 16 NA TRBJ1-6 TRBV15
CASSEMRWGDTEAFF TGCGCCAGCAGTGAAATGAGGTGGGGGGACACTGAAGCTTTCTTT 15 NA TRBJ1-1 TRBV6-1
CSEGEGCASTDTQYF TGCAGCGAAGGGGAGGGTTGTGCTAGCACAGATACACAGTATTTT 15 TRBD2 TRBJ2-3 TRBV29-1
CASSEGQGGSPLHF TGTGCCAGCAGCGAGGGACAGGGGGGTTCACCCCTCCACTTT 14 TRBD1 TRBJ1-6 TRBV9
CASGYFIASDTDTQYF TGTGCTAGTGGTTATTTCATTGCTAGCGACACAGATACGCAGTATTTT 16 NA TRBJ2-3 TRBV12-5
CASSSSYGYTF TGTGCCAGCAGTTCGTCCTATGGCTACACCTTC 11 NA TRBJ1-2 TRBV28
CASSYQQGKNEKLFF TGTGCCAGCAGCTACCAACAGGGGAAAAACGAAAAACTGTTTTTT 15 TRBD1 TRBJ1-4 TRBV5-4
CASSRRRGGLGYGYTF TGTGCCAGCAGCCGCCGCCGGGGGGGTCTCGGCTATGGCTACACCTTC 16 NA TRBJ1-2 TRBV28
CASSYSLWGPGNTIYF TGTGCCAGCAGTTACTCGCTCTGGGGGCCTGGAAACACCATATATTTT 16 NA TRBJ1-3 TRBV6-5
CASSSSGQVNYGYTF TGTGCCAGCAGCTCCTCGGGACAGGTGAACTATGGCTACACCTTC 15 TRBD1 TRBJ1-2 TRBV7-2
CASSLLRDTQYF TGTGCCAGCAGCTTGTTGCGGGATACGCAGTATTTT 12 NA TRBJ2-3 TRBV5-5
CASLREGANVLTF TGTGCCAGCTTGAGGGAGGGGGCCAACGTCCTGACTTTC 13 NA TRBJ2-6 TRBV18
CASSHDRKEKLFF TGTGCCAGCAGCCATGACAGGAAGGAAAAACTGTTTTTT 13 NA TRBJ1-4 TRBV7-2
CASSLAGQLGDEQYF TGTGCCAGCAGCTTAGCGGGCCAGCTAGGGGACGAGCAGTACTTC 15 NA TRBJ2-7 TRBV7-2
CASSVGGLAGGQETQYF TGTGCCAGCAGCGTAGGGGGACTAGCGGGGGGACAAGAGACCCAGTACTTC 17 TRBD2 TRBJ2-5 TRBV9
CASSLAQEAFF TGTGCCAGCAGCCTAGCTCAAGAAGCTTTCTTT 11 NA TRBJ1-1 TRBV6-6
CASSLVSEIYGYTF TGTGCCAGCAGCTTAGTCTCGGAGATCTATGGCTACACCTTC 14 NA TRBJ1-2 TRBV7-9
CASSLDPGTANTGELFF TGTGCCAGCAGCTTAGATCCAGGTACCGCGAACACCGGGGAGCTGTTTTTT 17 NA TRBJ2-2 TRBV7-2
CASSLWTGEGSNQPQHF TGTGCCAGCAGTTTATGGACAGGGGAAGGGAGCAATCAGCCCCAGCATTTT 17 TRBD1 TRBJ1-5 TRBV28
CASKRTGYQETQYF TGTGCCAGTAAACGAACGGGGTACCAAGAGACCCAGTACTTC 14 NA TRBJ2-5 TRBV19
CASSLGQGTSYEQYF TGTGCCAGCAGCTTAGGACAGGGGACGTCCTACGAGCAGTACTTC 15 TRBD1 TRBJ2-7 TRBV7-9
CASSVASGGVYEQYF TGTGCCAGCAGCGTAGCCAGCGGGGGCGTCTACGAGCAGTACTTC 15 TRBD2 TRBJ2-7 TRBV9
CASSQWGPEQYF TGTGCCAGCAGCCAATGGGGCCCCGAGCAGTACTTC 12 NA TRBJ2-7 TRBV11-2
CASSSSGGWDQPQHF TGTGCCAGCAGCTCTTCGGGGGGCTGGGATCAGCCCCAGCATTTT 15 NA TRBJ1-5 TRBV28
CASSPQGMNTEAFF TGCGCCAGCAGCCCCCAGGGGATGAACACTGAAGCTTTCTTT 14 NA TRBJ1-1 TRBV5-1
CASSLYSSYEQYF TGTGCCAGCAGCTTATATAGCTCCTACGAGCAGTACTTC 13 NA TRBJ2-7 TRBV7-3
CASSSLQGARGYTF TGCGCCAGCAGCTCACTACAGGGGGCGCGGGGCTACACCTTC 14 TRBD1 TRBJ1-2 TRBV5-1
CASSLETSGDTDTQYF TGCGCCAGCAGCTTGGAGACTAGCGGGGACACAGATACGCAGTATTTT 16 TRBD2 TRBJ2-3 TRBV5-1
CASSEEWRLLLAGWTQYF TGTGCCAGCAGTGAAGAGTGGCGGCTACTCTTGGCCGGATGGACCCAGTACTTC 18 NA TRBJ2-5 TRBV6-1
CAWTPPAGDLKTQYF TGTGCCTGGACCCCCCCCGCGGGGGACTTAAAGACCCAGTACTTC 15 TRBD2 TRBJ2-5 TRBV30
CASSPGGGSSYEQYF TGTGCCAGCAGCCCGGGCGGCGGGAGCTCCTACGAGCAGTACTTC 15 TRBD2 TRBJ2-7 TRBV9
CASSYLDRNYEQYF TGTGCCAGCAGTTACTTAGACAGGAATTACGAGCAGTACTTC 14 NA TRBJ2-7 TRBV6-6
CAWIPSGVLNEQFF TGTGCCTGGATTCCTAGCGGGGTCCTCAATGAGCAGTTCTTC 14 TRBD2 TRBJ2-1 TRBV30
CASSTTHYEQYF TGTGCCAGCAGCACAACCCACTACGAGCAGTACTTC 12 NA TRBJ2-7 TRBV7-2
CASGTGGIGANVLTF TGTGCGTCAGGGACAGGGGGTATTGGGGCCAACGTCCTGACTTTC 15 TRBD1 TRBJ2-6 TRBV9
CASSLISNQPQHF TGTGCCAGTAGTCTAATTAGCAATCAGCCCCAGCATTTT 13 NA TRBJ1-5 TRBV19
CASSLRTPVKLFF TGTGCCAGCAGTTTAAGGACTCCGGTAAAACTGTTTTTT 13 NA TRBJ1-4 TRBV28
CAWSGTGYGYTF TGTGCCTGGTCTGGGACAGGATATGGCTACACCTTC 12 TRBD1 TRBJ1-2 TRBV30